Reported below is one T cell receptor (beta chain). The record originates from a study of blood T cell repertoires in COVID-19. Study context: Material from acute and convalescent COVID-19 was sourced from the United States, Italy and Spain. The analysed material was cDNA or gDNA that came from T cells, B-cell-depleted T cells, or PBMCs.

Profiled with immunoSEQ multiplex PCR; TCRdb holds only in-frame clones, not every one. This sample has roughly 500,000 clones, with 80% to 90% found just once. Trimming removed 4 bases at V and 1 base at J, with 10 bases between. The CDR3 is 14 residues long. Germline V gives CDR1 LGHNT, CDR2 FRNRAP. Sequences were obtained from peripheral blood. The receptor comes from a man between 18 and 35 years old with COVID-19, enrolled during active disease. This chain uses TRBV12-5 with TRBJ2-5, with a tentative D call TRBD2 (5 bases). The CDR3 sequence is CASGSVAFQETQYF. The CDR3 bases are TGTGCTAGTGGTTCGGTAGCGTTCCAAGAGACCCAGTACTTC. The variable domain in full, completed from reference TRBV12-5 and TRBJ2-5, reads DARVTQTPRHKVTEMGQEVTMRCQPILGHNTVFWYRQTMMQGLELLAYFRNRAPLDDSGMPKDRFSAEMPDATLATLKIQPSEPRDSAVYFCASGSVAFQETQYFGPGTRLLVL.